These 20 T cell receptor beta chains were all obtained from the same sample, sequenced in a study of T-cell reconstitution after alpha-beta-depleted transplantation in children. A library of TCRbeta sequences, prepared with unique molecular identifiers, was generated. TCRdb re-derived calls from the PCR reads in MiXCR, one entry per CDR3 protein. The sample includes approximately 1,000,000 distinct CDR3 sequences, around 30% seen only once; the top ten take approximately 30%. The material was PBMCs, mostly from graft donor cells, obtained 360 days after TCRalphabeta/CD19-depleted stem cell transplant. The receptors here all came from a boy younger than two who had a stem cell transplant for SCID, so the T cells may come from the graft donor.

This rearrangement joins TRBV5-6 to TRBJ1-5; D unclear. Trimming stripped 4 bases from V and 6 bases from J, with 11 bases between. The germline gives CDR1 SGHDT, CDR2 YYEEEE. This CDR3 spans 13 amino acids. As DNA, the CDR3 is TGTGCCAGCAGCAACGGACTAGCTCAGCCCCAGCATTTT. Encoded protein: CASSNGLAQPQHF. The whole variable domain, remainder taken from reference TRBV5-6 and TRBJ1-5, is DAGVTQSPTHLIKTRGQQVTLRCSPKSGHDTVSWYQQALGQGPQFIFQYYEEEERQRGNFPDRFSGHQFPNYSSELNVNALLLGDSALYLCASSNGLAQPQHFGDGTRLSIL.

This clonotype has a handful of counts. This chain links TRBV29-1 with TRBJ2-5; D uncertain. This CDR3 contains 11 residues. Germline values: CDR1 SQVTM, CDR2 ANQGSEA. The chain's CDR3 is CSAGPGETQYF. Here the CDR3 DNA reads TGCAGTGCTGGTCCTGGTGAGACCCAGTACTTC.

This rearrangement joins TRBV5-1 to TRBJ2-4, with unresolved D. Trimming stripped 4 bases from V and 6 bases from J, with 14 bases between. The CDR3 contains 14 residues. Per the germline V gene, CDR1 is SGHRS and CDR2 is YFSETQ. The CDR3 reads CASSIGPVGNIQYF. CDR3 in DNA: TGCGCCAGCAGCATCGGGCCAGTGGGAAACATTCAGTACTTC.

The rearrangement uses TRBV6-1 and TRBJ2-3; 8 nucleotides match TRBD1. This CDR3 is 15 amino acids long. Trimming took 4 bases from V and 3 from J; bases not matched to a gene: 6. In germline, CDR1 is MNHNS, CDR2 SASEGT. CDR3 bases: TGTGCCAGCAGTGGGACAGGGCCGGGGACAGATACGCAGTATTTT. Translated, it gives CASSGTGPGTDTQYF.

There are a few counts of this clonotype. The CDR3 nucleotides read TGCGCCAGCAGCCCCCCGACGGGGGCAGATACGCAGTATTTT. Translation gives CASSPPTGADTQYF. The chain has TRBV5-1 and TRBJ2-3, with a possible D match to TRBD2 (6 bases). Germline V CDR1 and CDR2: SGHRS, YFSETQ. V lost 4 bases and J lost 4, with 13 bases in between. The CDR3 runs 14 residues.

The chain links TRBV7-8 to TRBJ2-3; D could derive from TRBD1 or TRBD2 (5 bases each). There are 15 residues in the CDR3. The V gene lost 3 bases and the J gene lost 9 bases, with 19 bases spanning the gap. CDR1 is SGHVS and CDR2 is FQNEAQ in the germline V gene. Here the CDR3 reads CASSFTGAPRPTQYF. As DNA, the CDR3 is TGTGCCAGCAGCTTTACCGGGGCCCCCAGGCCGACGCAGTATTTT.

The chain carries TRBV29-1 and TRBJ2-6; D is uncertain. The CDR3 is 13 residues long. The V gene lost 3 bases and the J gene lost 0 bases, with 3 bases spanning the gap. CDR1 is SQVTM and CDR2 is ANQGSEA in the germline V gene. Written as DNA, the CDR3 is TGCAGCGTTGACACCTCTGGGGCCAACGTCCTGACTTTC. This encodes CSVDTSGANVLTF.

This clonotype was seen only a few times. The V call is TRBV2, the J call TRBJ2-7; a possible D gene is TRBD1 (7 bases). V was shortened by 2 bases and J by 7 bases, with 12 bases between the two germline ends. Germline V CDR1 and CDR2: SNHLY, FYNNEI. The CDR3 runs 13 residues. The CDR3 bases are TGTGCCAGCAGTGAATCGCGGGGACAGGAGCAGTACTTC. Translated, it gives CASSESRGQEQYF.

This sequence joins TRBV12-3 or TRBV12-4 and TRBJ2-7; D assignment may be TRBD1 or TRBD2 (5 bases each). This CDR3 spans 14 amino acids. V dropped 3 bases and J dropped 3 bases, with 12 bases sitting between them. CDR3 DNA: TGTGCCAGCAGTTTCCAGGGACCGCGCTACGAGCAGTACTTC. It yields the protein CASSFQGPRYEQYF.

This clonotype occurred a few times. CDR3 loop: CASAVWAGINEQYF. CDR3 coding DNA: TGCGCCAGCGCCGTTTGGGCAGGGATAAATGAGCAGTACTTC. The chain recombines TRBV5-1 with TRBJ2-7, with a possible D match to TRBD1 (5 bases). The germline V and J ends were trimmed by 7 bases and 7 bases, with 21 bases remaining between them. Germline lookup yields CDR1 SGHRS and CDR2 YFSETQ. The CDR3 loop spans 14 amino acids.

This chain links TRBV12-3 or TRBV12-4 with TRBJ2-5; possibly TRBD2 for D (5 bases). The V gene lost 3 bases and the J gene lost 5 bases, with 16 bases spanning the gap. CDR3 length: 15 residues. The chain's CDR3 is CASSFLRAPSETQYF. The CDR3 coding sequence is TGTGCCAGCAGTTTTCTGAGGGCCCCGAGCGAGACCCAGTACTTC.

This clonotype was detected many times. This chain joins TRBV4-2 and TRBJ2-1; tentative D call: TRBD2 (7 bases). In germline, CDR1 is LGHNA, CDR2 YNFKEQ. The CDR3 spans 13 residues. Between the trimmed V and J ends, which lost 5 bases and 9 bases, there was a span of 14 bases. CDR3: CASSGGAPGEQFF. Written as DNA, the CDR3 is TGTGCCAGCAGCGGGGGGGCCCCGGGTGAGCAGTTCTTC.

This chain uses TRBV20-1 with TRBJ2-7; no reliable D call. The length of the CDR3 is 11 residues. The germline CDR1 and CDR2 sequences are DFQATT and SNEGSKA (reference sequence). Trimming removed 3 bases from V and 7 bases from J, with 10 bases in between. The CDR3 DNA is TGCAGTGCTAGGATACGTGATGAGCAGTACTTC. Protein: CSARIRDEQYF.

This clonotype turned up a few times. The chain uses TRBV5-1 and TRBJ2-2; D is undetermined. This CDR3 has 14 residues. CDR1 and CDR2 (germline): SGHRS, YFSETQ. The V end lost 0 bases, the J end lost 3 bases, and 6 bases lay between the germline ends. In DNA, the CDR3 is TGCGCCAGCAGCTTGGTTGTGGACACCGGGGAGCTGTTTTTT. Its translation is CASSLVVDTGELFF.

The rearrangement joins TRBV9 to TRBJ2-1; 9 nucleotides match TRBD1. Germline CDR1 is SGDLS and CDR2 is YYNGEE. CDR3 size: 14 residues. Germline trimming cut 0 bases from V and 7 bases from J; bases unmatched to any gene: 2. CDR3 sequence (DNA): TGTGCCAGCAGCGTAGTGGGGACAGGGAATGAGCAGTTCTTC. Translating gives CASSVVGTGNEQFF.

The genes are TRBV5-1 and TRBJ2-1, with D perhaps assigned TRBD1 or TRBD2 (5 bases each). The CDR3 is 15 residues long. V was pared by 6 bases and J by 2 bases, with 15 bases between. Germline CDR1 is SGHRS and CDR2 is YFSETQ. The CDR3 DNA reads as TGCGCCAGCACCCCTCAGGGAGTTCCCTACAATGAGCAGTTCTTC. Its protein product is CASTPQGVPYNEQFF.

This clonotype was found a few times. The CDR3 protein is CSASLVSGVPDTEAFF. CDR3 DNA sequence: TGCAGTGCTAGTCTCGTTTCGGGGGTACCTGACACTGAAGCTTTCTTT. The chain links TRBV20-1 to TRBJ1-1; D is possibly TRBD1 (5 bases). Germline loops: CDR1 DFQATT, CDR2 SNEGSKA (reference sequence). V shed 3 bases and J shed 3 bases, with 20 bases lying between them. The length of the CDR3 is 16 residues.

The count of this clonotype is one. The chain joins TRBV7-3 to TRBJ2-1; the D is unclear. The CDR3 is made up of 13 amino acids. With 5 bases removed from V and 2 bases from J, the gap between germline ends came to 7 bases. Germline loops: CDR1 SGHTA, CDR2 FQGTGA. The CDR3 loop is CASSQNAYNEQFF. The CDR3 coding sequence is TGTGCCAGCAGCCAAAACGCCTACAATGAGCAGTTCTTC.

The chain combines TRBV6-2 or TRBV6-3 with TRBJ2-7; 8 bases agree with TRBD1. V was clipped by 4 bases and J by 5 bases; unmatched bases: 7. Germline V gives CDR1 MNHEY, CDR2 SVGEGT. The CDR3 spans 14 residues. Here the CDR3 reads CASSWDRFAHEQYF. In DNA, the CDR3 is TGTGCCAGCAGTTGGGACAGGTTCGCCCACGAGCAGTACTTC.

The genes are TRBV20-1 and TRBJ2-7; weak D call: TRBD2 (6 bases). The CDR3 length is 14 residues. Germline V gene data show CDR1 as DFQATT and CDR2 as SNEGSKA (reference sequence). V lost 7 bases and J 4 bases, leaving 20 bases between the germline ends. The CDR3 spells CSVLSAGPPYEQYF. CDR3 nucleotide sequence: TGCAGTGTTCTCTCAGCGGGTCCCCCATACGAGCAGTACTTC.